This paragraph covers one T cell receptor (beta chain) sequence. Its specificity is unknown. This entry comes from a study of shared clonotypes between healthy human individuals. Study conclusions and caveats: Shared clonotypes: about 5% naive CD4, about 3.3% naive CD8, around 2.4% memory CD4, 0.4% memory CD8. Having only a few donors restricted how much genetic and exposure-history diversity was captured.

V dropped 6 bases and J dropped 2; count of bases not matched to a gene: 7. The V gene's germline CDR1 is MGHDK and CDR2 SYGVNS. CDR3 size: 15 residues. Every immunoSEQ plate was one replicate of a subset's evenly spread DNA. Libraries were prepared by immunoSEQ multiplex PCR; TCRdb keeps only in-frame clonotypes and omits some of them. Of around 600,000 clones in the sample, more than 95% were seen once. The chain uses TRBV25-1 and TRBJ2-7; 10 positions match TRBD2. The sample taken for sequencing was naive CD4+ T cells sorted from blood. Subset in this sample: CD45RA+ positively selected. The TCR sequence derives from a woman aged 25-40 years in good health. The CDR3 protein is CASSPGTSATYEQYF. The CDR3 DNA sequence: TGTGCCAGCAGCCCAGGGACTAGCGCGACCTACGAGCAGTACTTC.